The 15 T cell receptor beta chains given below trace back to one sample, sequenced in a study of T cell changes during pregnancy in multiple sclerosis. Sequencing used immunoSEQ multiplex PCR; TCRdb keeps in-frame clones, though not all of them. The table lists about 67,000 clones, more than 85% of them singletons. This sample comprised peripheral blood, obtained in the first trimester of pregnancy. These receptors were collected from a female donor with multiple sclerosis, enrolled in a pregnancy study.

This chain connects TRBV20-1 to TRBJ2-5; no clear D. The CDR3 covers 11 residues. V lost 7 bases to trimming and J lost 5 bases, with 11 bases between them. CDR1 DFQATT and CDR2 SNEGSKA come from the germline V gene (reference sequence). CDR3 nucleotide sequence: TGCAGTGGGCTAGAGAGGGAGACCCAGTACTTC. Protein product: CSGLERETQYF.

The chain has TRBV27 and TRBJ1-5; TRBD1 matches at 9 bases. CDR1 is MNHEY, CDR2 SMNVEV, per germline (reference sequence). Trimming removed 7 bases from V and 6 bases from J; junction bases left unmatched: 19. The CDR3 has 18 amino acids. The CDR3 region is CASTRRGDRVVRLQPQHF. The DNA of the CDR3 is TGTGCCAGCACCCGACGAGGGGACAGGGTGGTTCGGCTTCAGCCCCAGCATTTT.

This chain uses TRBV11-3 with TRBJ2-7, with a weak D call TRBD1 (6 bases). V was clipped by 5 bases and J by 0 bases, with 14 bases between them. The CDR3 has 15 residues. The V gene's germline CDR1 is SGHNT and CDR2 YENEEA. The CDR3 DNA reads as TGTGCCAGCAGCCCAAGTGGGACAACCTCCTACGAGCAGTACTTC. It specifies CASSPSGTTSYEQYF.

The chain is built from TRBV7-8 and TRBJ1-1; no clear D. The germline V gene encodes CDR1 SGHVS and CDR2 FQNEAQ. V gave up 5 bases and J gave up 8 bases, with 12 bases separating them. This CDR3 region has 12 residues. The DNA for the CDR3 is TGTGCCAGCAGCCCCGAGCTGCCCGAAGCTTTCTTT. It translates to CASSPELPEAFF.

V usage is TRBV27 and J usage is TRBJ2-3; TRBD1 matches at 7 bases. The ends lost 2 bases at V and 9 bases at J; junction bases unmatched: 20. Germline CDR1 reads MNHEY; CDR2 reads SMNVEV (reference sequence). CDR3 length equals 18 residues. As DNA, the CDR3 is TGTGCCAGCAGTTTAACCTCTAGGGGGCCGGGGAAGGGGTTGACGCAGTATTTT. It translates to CASSLTSRGPGKGLTQYF.

CDR3 loop: CASSSSPGQGYTEAFF. The CDR3, as DNA: TGTGCCAGCAGCTCCTCCCCGGGACAGGGGTACACTGAAGCTTTCTTT. The chain links TRBV7-3 to TRBJ1-1; 10 bases match TRBD1. The CDR3 loop spans 16 amino acids. Germline V gives CDR1 SGHTA, CDR2 FQGTGA. With 4 bases clipped from V and 3 bases from J, the junction kept 8 bases outside the gene matches.

The chain employs TRBV19 and TRBJ1-5; 7 bases map to TRBD1. With 5 bases clipped from V and 0 bases from J, the junction kept 16 bases outside the gene matches. CDR3 size: 19 residues. Germline loops: CDR1 LNHDA, CDR2 SQIVND (reference sequence). Here the CDR3 DNA reads TGTGCCAGTAGTGTTGACAGGGTTGAGGGAATGTATAGCAATCAGCCCCAGCATTTT. Translating gives CASSVDRVEGMYSNQPQHF. The whole variable domain, filled in from reference TRBV19 and TRBJ1-5, reads DGGITQSPKYLFRKEGQNVTLSCEQNLNHDAMYWYRQDPGQGLRLIYYSQIVNDFQKGDIAEGYSVSREKKESFPLTVTSAQKNPTAFYLCASSVDRVEGMYSNQPQHFGDGTRLSIL.

This CDR3 is CASSKRGPQNTEAFF. DNA for the CDR3: TGTGCCAGCAGCAAAAGGGGGCCGCAGAACACTGAAGCTTTCTTT. The gene calls are TRBV21-1 and TRBJ1-1; the D call TRBD1 from the table was never checked on the DNA. TRBV21-1 is flagged as a pseudogene. The CDR3 covers 15 residues.

The J gene is TRBJ2-7, the V gene TRBV27; D possibly corresponds to TRBD1 (5 bases). The CDR3 consists of 13 residues. Germline CDR1 is MNHEY and CDR2 is SMNVEV (reference sequence). Between the trimmed V and J ends, which lost 3 bases and 3 bases, there was a span of 9 bases. CDR3 DNA: TGTGCCAGCAGTTTCGGGCAGGGCTACGAGCAGTACTTC. Protein sequence: CASSFGQGYEQYF.

This clone was seen only once. The genes are TRBV19 and TRBJ2-3, with 7 nucleotides matching TRBD1. After removal of 7 bases from V and 0 bases from J, the junction contained 10 bases not matched to a gene. Looked up from germline, CDR1 is LNHDA and CDR2 is SQIVND (reference sequence). CDR3 length: 16 residues. The CDR3 region has the DNA TGTGCCAGTAACCCACAGGGGCCGATAAGCACAGATACGCAGTATTTT. Protein product: CASNPQGPISTDTQYF.

This clone came up once. This rearrangement joins TRBV7-2 to TRBJ1-2; no clear D. CDR1 is SGHTA and CDR2 is FQGNSA in the germline V gene. This CDR3 comprises 14 residues. Deletions cut 4 bases from V and 1 base from J, with 10 bases between. CDR3 amino acids: CASSWKEGNYGYTF. CDR3 sequence (DNA): TGTGCCAGCAGCTGGAAGGAGGGTAACTATGGCTACACCTTC.

The genes are TRBV7-2 and TRBJ2-2, with unresolved D. The germline V gene has CDR1 SGHTA and CDR2 FQGNSA. The CDR3 has 13 amino acids. With 3 bases removed from V and 5 bases from J, the gap between germline ends came to 7 bases. CDR3: CASSFELTGELFF. CDR3 coding DNA: TGTGCCAGCAGCTTCGAGTTAACCGGGGAGCTGTTTTTT.

The rearrangement joins TRBV10-3 to TRBJ1-2; possible D gene TRBD1, 5 bases. Germline V gene lookup returns CDR1 ENHRY and CDR2 SYGVKD. V shed 3 bases and J shed 11 bases, with 13 bases lying between them. The CDR3 is 12 residues long. CDR3 nucleotides: TGTGCCATCAGTGAAAGTCAGGGTTGGTACACCTTC. It encodes CAISESQGWYTF.

A single count supports this clone. This chain joins TRBV25-1 and TRBJ1-1; TRBD1 matches 10 bases. Germline CDR1 and CDR2: MGHDK and SYGVNS. The junction had 3 bases not matched to a gene; V was cut back by 4 bases and J by 7 bases. The CDR3 spans 13 residues. The CDR3 protein is CASSGQGANEAFF. In DNA form, the CDR3 reads TGTGCCAGCAGTGGACAGGGGGCGAATGAAGCTTTCTTT.

The chain joins TRBV6-4 to TRBJ2-3, with 13 bases matching TRBD2. The CDR3 contains 16 residues. CDR1 and CDR2 (germline): MRHNA, SNTAGT. J lost 5 bases, V lost 3 bases, and 5 bases had no gene match. CDR3 protein: CASSETGTSGKDTQYF. The CDR3 nucleotides are TGTGCCAGCAGTGAAACCGGGACTAGCGGGAAAGATACGCAGTATTTT.